This TCR beta chain was sequenced for a study of radiotherapy plus CTLA-4 blockade in lung cancer. Across the whole study: For 18% of patients, objective responses occurred, and about 33% had disease control.

Receiving focal radiation plus CTLA-4 blockade with ipilimumab were patients who had chemo-refractory metastatic non-small-cell lung cancer. Data came from immunoSEQ multiplex PCR; TCRdb stores just in-frame clones and leaves some out. Here the sample spans roughly 98,000 clones, 75% to 90% being singletons. V was pared by 4 bases and J by 3 bases, with 11 bases between. The CDR3 spans 13 residues. The V gene's germline CDR1 is SGHNT and CDR2 YYREEE (reference sequence). Source: peripheral blood, taken from a patient treated with radiotherapy plus ipilimumab. The receptor was isolated from a human donor with non-small cell lung cancer who had a partial response to radiotherapy plus ipilimumab. The rearrangement joins TRBV5-4 to TRBJ2-7; tentative D call: TRBD1 (5 bases). The CDR3 DNA sequence: TGTGCCAGCAGCCACAGGACGAGCTACGAGCAGTACTTC. Translated: CASSHRTSYEQYF. Complete variable domain (other parts from reference TRBV5-4 and TRBJ2-7): ETGVTQSPTHLIKTRGQQVTLRCSSQSGHNTVSWYQQALGQGPQFIFQYYREEENGRGNFPPRFSGLQFPNYSSELNVNALELDDSALYLCASSHRTSYEQYFGPGTRLTVT.